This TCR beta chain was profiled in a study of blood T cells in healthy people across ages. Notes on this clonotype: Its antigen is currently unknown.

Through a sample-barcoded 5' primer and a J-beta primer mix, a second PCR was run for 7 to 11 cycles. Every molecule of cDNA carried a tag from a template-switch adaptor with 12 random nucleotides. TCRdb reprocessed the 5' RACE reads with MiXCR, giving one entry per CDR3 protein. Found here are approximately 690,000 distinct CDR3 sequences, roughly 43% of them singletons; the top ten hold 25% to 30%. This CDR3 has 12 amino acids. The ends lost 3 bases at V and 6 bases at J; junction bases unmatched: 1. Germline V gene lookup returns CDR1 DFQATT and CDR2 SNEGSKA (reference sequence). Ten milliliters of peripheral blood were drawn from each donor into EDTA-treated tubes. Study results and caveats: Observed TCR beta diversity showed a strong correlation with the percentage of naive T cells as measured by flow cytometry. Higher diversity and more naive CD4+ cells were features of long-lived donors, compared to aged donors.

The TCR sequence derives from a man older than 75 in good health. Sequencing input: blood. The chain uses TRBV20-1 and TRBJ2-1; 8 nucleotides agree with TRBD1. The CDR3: CSARTGVNEQFF. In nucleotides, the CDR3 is TGCAGTGCTAGGACAGGGGTCAATGAGCAGTTCTTC.